The 26 T cell receptor beta chains presented below share a single source sample, sequenced in a study of cytomegalovirus exposure and HLA in healthy donors. The primer mix had 60 Vbeta and 13 Jbeta primers. Sequencing was performed with immunoSEQ multiplex PCR; in TCRdb, only in-frame clones are kept and a portion is missing. The table includes 90,000 to 120,000 clones, around 74% detected once. Sequencing input: PBMCs. Receptors were obtained from a woman aged 40 to 50 in good health and CMV-seropositive.

This chain links TRBV30 with TRBJ1-3; 8 bases line up with TRBD1. Germline values: CDR1 GTSNPN, CDR2 SVGIG (reference sequence). The CDR3 runs to 14 residues. The V and J ends lost 5 bases and 0 bases, in that order; junction bases with no gene match: 3. CDR3 residues: CAWYGTGSGNTIYF. CDR3 nucleotides: TGTGCCTGGTATGGGACAGGCTCTGGAAACACCATATATTTT.

The chain combines TRBV7-9 with TRBJ1-2; D is ambiguous. V was pared by 5 bases and J by 6 bases, with 13 bases between. The CDR3 totals 13 residues. CDR1 is SEHNR and CDR2 is FQNEAQ in the germline V gene (reference sequence). DNA of the CDR3: TGTGCCAGCAGCCCCGAGTATCACGATGGCTACACCTTC. This sequence encodes CASSPEYHDGYTF.

This clone appeared once. The CDR3 sequence is CASSRTGGSTDTQYF. DNA of the CDR3: TGTGCCAGCAGTCGGACAGGGGGCTCTACAGATACGCAGTATTTT. The V call is TRBV6-6, the J call TRBJ2-3; 11 bases are shared with TRBD1. The CDR3 consists of 15 residues. CDR1 MNHNY and CDR2 SVGAGI come from the germline V gene (reference sequence). V lost 5 bases and J lost 3; bases outside the gene matches: 4.

CDR3 DNA: TGTGCCAGCTGTACCCGGGCAGGGGAACAGCCCCAGCATTTT. It is translated as CASCTRAGEQPQHF. The gene calls are TRBV6-1 and TRBJ1-5, with D tentatively TRBD1 (6 bases). The length of the CDR3 is 14 residues. Germline V gene lookup returns CDR1 MNHNS and CDR2 SASEGT. Trimming cost V 8 bases and J 7 bases, with 18 bases left between them.

The chain has TRBV7-9 and TRBJ1-2, with unresolved D. V shed 3 bases and J shed 2 bases, with 7 bases lying between them. Looked up from germline, CDR1 is SEHNR and CDR2 is FQNEAQ (reference sequence). The CDR3 loop spans 13 amino acids. In DNA, the CDR3 is TGTGCCAGCAGCTTGGAGGGCAACTATGGCTACACCTTC. Protein product: CASSLEGNYGYTF.

The chain combines TRBV6-6 with TRBJ1-2; the match to TRBD1 covers 9 bases. Germline-derived CDR1 and CDR2 are MNHNY and SVGAGI (reference sequence). This CDR3 has 15 residues. With V trimmed by 5 bases and J by 3 bases, 7 bases remained unmatched. CDR3 in amino acids: CASSPGTGTDYGYTF. The CDR3 nucleotides are TGTGCCAGCAGTCCCGGGACAGGGACCGACTATGGCTACACCTTC.

The rearrangement links TRBV12-5 to TRBJ1-1, with D possibly TRBD1 on 5 matching bases. Trimming shortened V by 6 bases and J by 2 bases, and 10 bases separated the two germline ends. This CDR3 contains 13 residues. Germline V gives CDR1 LGHNT, CDR2 FRNRAP. CDR3 residues: CASGEGRNTEAFF. The CDR3, as DNA: TGTGCTAGTGGGGAGGGACGAAACACTGAAGCTTTCTTT.

This clone was recorded a few times. The chain links TRBV2 to TRBJ2-2; 8 bases map to TRBD1. Germline V gives CDR1 SNHLY, CDR2 FYNNEI. The trim removed 7 bases at V and 6 bases at J, leaving 10 bases unmatched. This CDR3 has 15 amino acids. The CDR3, as DNA: TGTGCCAGCATGCAGGGGGCCTATAATTCCGGGGAGCTGTTTTTT. Translated, it gives CASMQGAYNSGELFF.

This clone has more than one count but fewer than ten. Here the CDR3 DNA reads TGTGCCAGCAGCCTTAACCCGGGTGGCAATCAGCCCCAGCATTTT. This translates into CASSLNPGGNQPQHF. V gene TRBV11-2 combines with J gene TRBJ1-5; D uncertain. The CDR3 spans 15 residues. Germline V gives CDR1 SGHAT, CDR2 FQNNGV. V was pared by 5 bases and J by 2 bases, with 13 bases between.

J is TRBJ1-3 and V is TRBV2, with 9 bases identical to TRBD1. The CDR3 totals 16 residues. The germline V gene encodes CDR1 SNHLY and CDR2 FYNNEI. V shed 1 base, J shed 4 bases, and the junction held 5 bases outside the gene matches. CDR3 DNA sequence: TGTGCCAGCAGTGAAGGGACAGGGGCTCTGGGAAACACCATATATTTT. This sequence encodes CASSEGTGALGNTIYF. Looking up the rest from reference TRBV2 and TRBJ1-3 gives the full variable domain: EPEVTQTPSHQVTQMGQEVILRCVPISNHLYFYWYRQILGQKVEFLVSFYNNEISEKSEIFDDQFSVERPDGSNFTLKIRSTKLEDSAMYFCASSEGTGALGNTIYFGEGSWLTVV.

This rearrangement joins TRBV7-3 to TRBJ1-1; possibly TRBD1 for D (5 bases). Trimming pared 5 bases from V and 1 base from J, leaving 14 bases between. The V gene's germline CDR1 is SGHTA and CDR2 FQGTGA. The CDR3 loop spans 15 amino acids. The CDR3 nucleotides read TGTGCCAGCAGCGTCCAGGGTCCGGGGAACACTGAAGCTTTCTTT. The encoded protein is CASSVQGPGNTEAFF.

The chain carries TRBV7-8 and TRBJ1-1, with 7 bases aligning to TRBD1. The CDR3 extends over 14 amino acids. The germline V gene encodes CDR1 SGHVS and CDR2 FQNEAQ. V was pared by 5 bases and J by 1 base, with 4 bases of the junction left unmatched. CDR3 nucleotides: TGTGCCAGCAGCCAACAGGGGACGAACACTGAAGCTTTCTTT. Amino acids: CASSQQGTNTEAFF.

The CDR3, as DNA: TGTGCCAGCAGCGTAAGCCCGAGGGAGGAAGAGACCCAGTACTTC. Translation gives CASSVSPREEETQYF. This chain links TRBV9 with TRBJ2-5, with D maybe TRBD2 (6 bases). The CDR3 runs 15 residues. Trimming cost V 1 base and J 3 bases, with 13 bases left between them. Looked up from germline, CDR1 is SGDLS and CDR2 is YYNGEE.

This chain joins TRBV5-4 and TRBJ2-1, with 11 bases matching TRBD2. The CDR3 length is 15 residues. Germline V gives CDR1 SGHNT, CDR2 YYREEE (reference sequence). The trim removed 0 bases at V and 8 bases at J, leaving 4 bases unmatched. The CDR3 region has the DNA TGTGCCAGCAGCTTGGAACTAGCGGGGGACGATGAGCAGTTCTTC. This codes for CASSLELAGDDEQFF.

CDR3 nucleotide sequence: TGTGCCAGCAGTGCCTTTGTTTATGGCTACACCTTC. Amino acids: CASSAFVYGYTF. The chain has TRBV25-1 and TRBJ1-2; D uncertain. The germline CDR1 and CDR2 sequences are MGHDK and SYGVNS. V was cut by 4 bases and J by 5 bases, with 8 bases left in between. The CDR3 contains 12 residues.

The count of this clone is one. This chain links TRBV9 with TRBJ2-2; tentatively, D is TRBD1 (6 bases). V was clipped by 0 bases and J by 6 bases, with 18 bases between them. The length of the CDR3 is 17 residues. Germline lookup yields CDR1 SGDLS and CDR2 YYNGEE. The CDR3 is CASSVEGLGARPGELFF. CDR3 DNA sequence: TGTGCCAGCAGCGTAGAAGGGCTGGGGGCTAGACCCGGGGAGCTGTTTTTT.

This clone was seen once. V and J are TRBV5-1 and TRBJ1-2; tentative D call: TRBD1 (6 bases). The CDR3 contains 14 residues. Deletions cut 0 bases from V and 2 bases from J, with 8 bases between. CDR1 SGHRS and CDR2 YFSETQ come from the germline V gene. In nucleotides, the CDR3 is TGCGCCAGCAGCTTGGGACAGGCCAACTATGGCTACACCTTC. Translation gives CASSLGQANYGYTF.

This clone has only one observation. The genes are TRBV30 and TRBJ1-5, with D possibly matching TRBD1 (5 bases). Trimming removed 1 base from V and 4 bases from J, with 17 bases in between. CDR3 length: 16 amino acids. The germline CDR1 and CDR2 sequences are GTSNPN and SVGIG (reference sequence). CDR3 amino acids: CAWSGGLLGGNQPQHF. CDR3 sequence (DNA): TGTGCCTGGAGTGGGGGACTCCTAGGAGGGAATCAGCCCCAGCATTTT.

J is TRBJ2-2 and V is TRBV6-1; the match to TRBD2 covers 11 bases. V shed 8 bases and J 6 bases; nucleotides not matched to a gene: 8. This CDR3 has 15 amino acids. Germline CDR1 and CDR2: MNHNS and SASEGT. In DNA form, the CDR3 reads TGTGCCAGCGGGGGGACTAGCGGTGGACCCGGGGAGCTGTTTTTT. Its protein is CASGGTSGGPGELFF.

This clone came up a few times. The genes are TRBV27 and TRBJ1-2, with a tentative D call TRBD1 (6 bases). This CDR3 is built from 15 residues. Germline V gene data show CDR1 as MNHEY and CDR2 as SMNVEV (reference sequence). V was cut by 5 bases and J by 6 bases, with 19 bases left in between. DNA of the CDR3: TGTGCCAGCAGTCTCCGATCGGGGGGCAGGGATGGCTACACCTTC. Translated, it gives CASSLRSGGRDGYTF.

As to this clone: No conserved phenylalanine or tryptophan is present at the end of the CDR3, so a read error is the likely explanation. This chain connects TRBV5-1 to TRBJ1-2; D is unclear. V gave up 0 bases and J gave up 0 bases, with 3 bases separating them. CDR1 is SGHRS, CDR2 YFSETQ, per germline. The CDR3 length is 13 residues. The CDR3 sequence: CASSLGSNYGYTV. DNA of the CDR3: TGCGCCAGCAGCTTGGGATCTAACTATGGCTACACCGTC.

This clone has only one observation. This chain uses TRBV5-4 with TRBJ1-1; 8 bases match TRBD1. Trimming took 4 bases from V and 1 from J; bases not matched to a gene: 6. The germline V gene has CDR1 SGHNT and CDR2 YYREEE (reference sequence). The CDR3 runs to 15 residues. The CDR3 is CASSPRQGTNTEAFF. In DNA form, the CDR3 reads TGTGCCAGCAGCCCTCGACAGGGGACGAACACTGAAGCTTTCTTT.

CDR3 amino acids: CASSELQATNYGYTF. CDR3 DNA: TGTGCCAGCAGTGAGCTACAGGCCACTAACTATGGCTACACCTTC. The V gene is TRBV2, the J gene TRBJ1-2, with D tentatively TRBD1 (5 bases). The CDR3 spans 15 residues. Deletions cut 3 bases from V and 0 bases from J, with 11 bases between. Germline CDR1 and CDR2: SNHLY and FYNNEI.

The chain combines TRBV18 with TRBJ1-2; 7 nucleotides agree with TRBD1. V was pared by 5 bases and J by 5 bases, with 5 bases of the junction left unmatched. The V gene's germline CDR1 is KGHSH and CDR2 LQKENI. The CDR3 has 13 amino acids. The CDR3 reads CASSRDSAYGYTF. The CDR3 bases are TGTGCCAGCTCAAGGGACAGCGCATATGGCTACACCTTC. Variable domain in full (rest from reference TRBV18 and TRBJ1-2): NAGVMQNPRHLVRRRGQEARLRCSPMKGHSHVYWYRQLPEEGLKFMVYLQKENIIDESGMPKERFSAEFPKEGPSILRIQQVVRGDSAAYFCASSRDSAYGYTFGSGTRLTVV.

The chain links TRBV4-2 to TRBJ2-3, with D possibly TRBD1 on 7 matching bases. Germline assignment: CDR1 LGHNA and CDR2 YNFKEQ. The CDR3 contains 15 residues. Trimming took off 4 bases at V and 3 bases at J, with 14 bases between the two ends. The CDR3 reads CASSPGQEGTDTQYF. The DNA for the CDR3 is TGTGCCAGCAGCCCCGGACAGGAGGGTACAGATACGCAGTATTTT.

The V gene is TRBV25-1, the J gene TRBJ2-6, with D unclear. CDR1 MGHDK and CDR2 SYGVNS come from the germline V gene. The CDR3 loop spans 16 amino acids. Deletions cut 1 base from V and 2 bases from J, with 9 bases between. CDR3 sequence reads: CASSESELTGANVLTF. CDR3 bases: TGTGCCAGCAGTGAATCGGAGCTTACTGGGGCCAACGTCCTGACTTTC.